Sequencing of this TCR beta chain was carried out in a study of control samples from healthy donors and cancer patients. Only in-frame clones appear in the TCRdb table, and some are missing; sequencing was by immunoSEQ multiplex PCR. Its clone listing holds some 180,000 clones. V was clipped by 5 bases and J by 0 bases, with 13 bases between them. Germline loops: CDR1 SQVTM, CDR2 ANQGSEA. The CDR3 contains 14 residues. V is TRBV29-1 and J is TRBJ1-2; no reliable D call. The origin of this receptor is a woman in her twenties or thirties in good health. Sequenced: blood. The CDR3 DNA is TGCAGCGTTTCCGAGGGCGGAACTAACTATGGCTACACCTTC. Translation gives CSVSEGGTNYGYTF. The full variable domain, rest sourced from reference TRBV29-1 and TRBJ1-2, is SAVISQKPSRDICQRGTSLTIQCQVDSQVTMMFWYRQQPGQSLTLIATANQGSEATYESGFVIDKFPISRPNLTFSTLTVSNMSPEDSSIYLCSVSEGGTNYGYTFGSGTRLTVV.